The sequence of this T cell receptor (beta chain) was determined in a study of PD-L1 blockade in urothelial cancer. The wider study: Blood samples had a median of about 140,000 T cells, roughly 76,000 unique TCRs, and clonality roughly 0.074.

Whole-study findings and limits: Below-median pretreatment blood TCR clonality predicted better survival.

As to this clone: What it recognizes is unknown.

The time point: pretreatment peripheral blood. Sample numbers ranged from 1 to 8 per patient, encompassing pretreatment and on-treatment collections. With 7 bases clipped from V and 5 bases from J, the junction kept 11 bases outside the gene matches. The CDR3 consists of 15 residues. Every PCR was spiked with synthetic TCR analog templates. Sequencing was performed with immunoSEQ multiplex PCR; in TCRdb, only in-frame clones are kept and a portion is missing. The repertoire holds tens of thousands of clones, with 84% as singletons. The sample was PBMCs, taken around atezolizumab (anti-PD-L1) treatment. The V and J genes are TRBV23-1 and TRBJ2-1; 7 bases align to TRBD1. TRBV23-1 is labeled an ORF, and its function is uncertain. This receptor was taken from a woman in her sixties or seventies with urothelial cancer. CDR3 DNA sequence: TGCGCCAGCACCCGTGACAGGGAGCGAAACAATGAGCAGTTCTTC. Translation: CASTRDRERNNEQFF.